This T cell receptor (beta chain) was recovered during a study of tumor-infiltrating lymphocytes in primary liver carcinoma. The CDR3 totals 14 residues. Germline assignment: CDR1 MDHEN and CDR2 SYDVKM. V was cut by 2 bases and J by 0 bases, with 4 bases left in between. Starting from around 510 ng of total RNA, TCR beta cDNA was produced with a primer in the constant region. ARM-PCR was slightly modified, and three nested multiplex PCR rounds with it gave rise to the TCR beta libraries. TRBV1-TRBV30 forward primers and a C-beta reverse primer were used in the first two PCR rounds, which each ran for about 9 cycles. TCRdb reprocessed the multiplex PCR reads via MiXCR and lists one record per CDR3 protein. In the table there are approximately 310,000 distinct CDR3 sequences, around three fifths of which are singletons. Unsorted whole blood yielded blood RNA, and germline DNA was extracted as well. This clonotype was seen a few times.

The receptor was derived from a man in his forties with primary liver carcinoma and hepatitis B virus infection. The rearrangement joins TRBV28 to TRBJ1-4; D gene ambiguous. What was sequenced was peripheral blood. The DNA of the CDR3 is TGTGCCAGCAGTTTAGCTGCAACTAATGAAAAACTGTTTTTT. Protein: CASSLAATNEKLFF.